This T cell receptor beta chain is from a study of CD8 T cells in Susac syndrome. The RNA, about 0.45 to 1 ug, was put through reverse transcription using random hexamers. Multiplex PCR with immunoSEQ amplified the TCR beta CDR3 across 54 Vbeta and 13 Jbeta. MiXCR, applied by TCRdb to the immunoSEQ multiplex PCR reads, yields one record per CDR3 protein. The sample contains roughly 60,000 distinct CDR3 sequences, around 94% of which appear only once. Per the germline V gene, CDR1 is PRHDT and CDR2 is FYEKMQ (reference sequence). Between the trimmed V and J ends, which lost 1 base and 7 bases, there was a span of 10 bases. The CDR3 loop spans 13 amino acids. Sequencing of TCR beta drew on CD8+ and CD4+ T cells from blood. Healthy donors constituted the control group, matched for age and sex.

The sequence was obtained from a human donor in good health. The gene calls are TRBV13 and TRBJ1-2; a weak D match, TRBD1 (5 bases). Sequencing was done on a sample of CD8+ T cells from PBMCs. The CDR3 nucleotides read TGTGCCAGCAGCTTAGCCAGGGCCCGTGGCTACACCTTC. Translating it yields CASSLARARGYTF. The whole variable domain, filled in from reference TRBV13 and TRBJ1-2, reads AAGVIQSPRHLIKEKRETATLKCYPIPRHDTVYWYQQGPGQDPQFLISFYEKMQSDKGSIPDRFSAQQFSDYHSELNMSSLELGDSALYFCASSLARARGYTFGSGTRLTVV.